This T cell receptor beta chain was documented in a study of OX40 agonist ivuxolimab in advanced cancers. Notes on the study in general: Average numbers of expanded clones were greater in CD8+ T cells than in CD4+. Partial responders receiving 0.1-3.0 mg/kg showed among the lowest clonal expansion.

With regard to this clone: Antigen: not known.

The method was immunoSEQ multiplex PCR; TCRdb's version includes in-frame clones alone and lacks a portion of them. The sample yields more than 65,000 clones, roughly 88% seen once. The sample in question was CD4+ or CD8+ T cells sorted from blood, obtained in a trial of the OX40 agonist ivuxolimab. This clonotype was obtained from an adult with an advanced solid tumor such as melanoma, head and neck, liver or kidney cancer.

The CDR3 DNA reads as TGCGCCAGCAGCTTGTCGGTCGCGAACACCGGGGAGCTGTTTTTT. It translates to CASSLSVANTGELFF. V usage is TRBV5-1 and J usage is TRBJ2-2; no definite D call. CDR1 is SGHRS and CDR2 is YFSETQ in the germline V gene. Trimming removed 1 base from V and 0 bases from J, with 7 bases in between. The CDR3 consists of 15 residues.